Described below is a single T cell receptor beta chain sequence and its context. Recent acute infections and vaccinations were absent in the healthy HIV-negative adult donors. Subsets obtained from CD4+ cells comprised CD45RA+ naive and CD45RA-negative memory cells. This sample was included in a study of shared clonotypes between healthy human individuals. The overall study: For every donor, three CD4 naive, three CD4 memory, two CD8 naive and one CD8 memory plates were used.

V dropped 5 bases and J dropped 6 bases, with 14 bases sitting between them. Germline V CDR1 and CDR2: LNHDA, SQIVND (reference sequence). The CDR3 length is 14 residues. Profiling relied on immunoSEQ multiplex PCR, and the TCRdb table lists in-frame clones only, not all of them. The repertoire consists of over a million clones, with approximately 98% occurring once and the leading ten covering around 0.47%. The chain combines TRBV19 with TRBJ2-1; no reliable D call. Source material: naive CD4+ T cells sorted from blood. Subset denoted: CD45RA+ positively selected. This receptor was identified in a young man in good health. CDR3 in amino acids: CASSQPGRGNEQFF. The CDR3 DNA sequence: TGTGCCAGTAGTCAGCCAGGCCGAGGCAATGAGCAGTTCTTC.